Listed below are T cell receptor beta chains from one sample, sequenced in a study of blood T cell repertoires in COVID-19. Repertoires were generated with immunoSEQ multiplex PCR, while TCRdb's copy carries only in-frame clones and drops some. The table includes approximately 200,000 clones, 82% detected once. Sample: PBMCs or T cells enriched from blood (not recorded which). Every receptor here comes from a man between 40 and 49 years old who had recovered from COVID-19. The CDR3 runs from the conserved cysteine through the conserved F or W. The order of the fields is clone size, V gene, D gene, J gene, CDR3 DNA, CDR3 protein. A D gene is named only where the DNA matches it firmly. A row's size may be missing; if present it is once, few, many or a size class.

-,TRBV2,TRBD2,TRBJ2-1,TGTGCCAGCAATCTCCTAGCGGTCTACAATGAGCAGTTCTTC,CASNLLAVYNEQFF
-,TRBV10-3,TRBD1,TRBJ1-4,TGTGCCATCAGTGAGTCGTTTTTCGGGACAGGGGGCACGGCACTGTTTTTT,CAISESFFGTGGTALFF
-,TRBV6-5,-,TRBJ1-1,TGTGCCAGCAGTTACGGAGGTCTGGTGCTCACTGAAGCTTTCTTT,CASSYGGLVLTEAFF
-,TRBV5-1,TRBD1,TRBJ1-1,TGCGCCAGCAGCACGGGACAGCAGCACCTGGGCACTGAAGCTTTCTTT,CASSTGQQHLGTEAFF
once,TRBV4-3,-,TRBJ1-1,TGCGCCAGCAGCCAAGAGGGGGGGCGAGAAGCTTTCTTT,CASSQEGGREAFF
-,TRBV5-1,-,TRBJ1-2,TGCGCCAGCAGCTTGGACGCGGAGGGTGGCTACACCTTC,CASSLDAEGGYTF
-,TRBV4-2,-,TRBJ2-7,TGTGCCAGCAGCCAAGAAGGGCAGGGTTGGTGGGAGCAGTACTTC,CASSQEGQGWWEQYF
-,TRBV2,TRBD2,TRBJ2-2,TGTGCCAGCATAGGGACTAGATCCAGCGGGGAGCTGTTTTTT,CASIGTRSSGELFF
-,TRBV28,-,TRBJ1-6,TGTGCCAGCAGTTTTCAGCTCGAGGGCACCTATAATTCACCCCTCCACTTT,CASSFQLEGTYNSPLHF
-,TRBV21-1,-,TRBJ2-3,TGTGCCAGCAGCAAAGAAGAGTGGGGGACTTCTAGCACAGATACGCAGTATTTT,CASSKEEWGTSSTDTQYF
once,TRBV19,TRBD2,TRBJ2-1,TGTGCCAGTAGCGGACTAGCGGGAGGGAAAAGCTCCTACAATGAGCAGTTCTTC,CASSGLAGGKSSYNEQFF
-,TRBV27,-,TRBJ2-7,TGTGCCAGCAGCCGCTGGGCCCAAACCGCCTACGAGCAGTACTTC,CASSRWAQTAYEQYF
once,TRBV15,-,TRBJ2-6,TGTGCCACCAGCATAGGAGCGTCCGGGGCCAACGTCCTGACTTTC,CATSIGASGANVLTF
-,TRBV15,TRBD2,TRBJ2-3,TGTGCCACCAGCGGTTTGACTAGCGGGAGAGCCACAGATACGCAGTATTTT,CATSGLTSGRATDTQYF
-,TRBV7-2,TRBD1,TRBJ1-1,TGTGCCAGCAGCTTAGCGCAACAGGGGGCTGGGACTGAAGCTTTCTTT,CASSLAQQGAGTEAFF
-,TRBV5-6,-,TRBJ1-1,TGTGCCAGCAGCTTGCCAGGGCGGACCGATGAAGCTTTCTTT,CASSLPGRTDEAFF
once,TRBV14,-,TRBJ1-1,TGTGCCAGCAGCCAAGTTCCCTGGGGGCCACCGTCAGCTTTCTTT,CASSQVPWGPPSAFF
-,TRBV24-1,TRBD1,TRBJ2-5,TGTGCCACCAGTGACCACTGGAACAGGGGGTCAAAAGAGACCCAGTACTTC,CATSDHWNRGSKETQYF
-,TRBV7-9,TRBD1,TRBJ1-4,TGTGCCAGCAGCGCCACGACAGGGTCCCAAGCAACTAATGAAAAACTGTTTTTT,CASSATTGSQATNEKLFF
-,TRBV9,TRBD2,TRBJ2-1,TGTGCCAGCAGCGTGCGTCTGACTAGCGGGAACAATGAGCAGTTCTTC,CASSVRLTSGNNEQFF
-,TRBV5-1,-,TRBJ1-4,TGCGCCAGCAGCTCCCGCGGCAGTTCCAATGAAAAACTGTTTTTT,CASSSRGSSNEKLFF
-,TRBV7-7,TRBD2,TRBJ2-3,TGTGCCAGCAGCTTAGCGCTGACGGGAGGAGCAGATACGCAGTATTTT,CASSLALTGGADTQYF
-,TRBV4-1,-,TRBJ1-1,TGCGCCAGCAGCCCCGGAGGTACGGGGGAAGAGGGTGACACTGAAGCTTTCTTT,CASSPGGTGEEGDTEAFF
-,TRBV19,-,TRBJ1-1,TGTGCCAGTAGTCAGTCAGAGGGCTACACTGAAGCTTTCTTT,CASSQSEGYTEAFF
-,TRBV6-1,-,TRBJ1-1,TGTGCCAGCAGTGAAGCGGTTGGCAGGACGGGGTTCTTT,CASSEAVGRTGFF
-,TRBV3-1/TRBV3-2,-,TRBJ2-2,TGTGCCAGCAGCCAATCCCACGGGGAGCTGTTTTTT,CASSQSHGELFF
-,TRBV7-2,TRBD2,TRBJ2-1,TGTGCCAGCAGCTTACGCCTAGCGGGAGAGAATGAGCAGTTCTTC,CASSLRLAGENEQFF
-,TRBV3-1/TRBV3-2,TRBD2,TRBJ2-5,TGTGCCAGCAGCCCCTTTAGCGGGACGATCAAGACCCAGTACTTC,CASSPFSGTIKTQYF
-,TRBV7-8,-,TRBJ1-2,TGTGCCAGCAGTCCGACAGGTCCAAACTATGGCTACACCTTC,CASSPTGPNYGYTF
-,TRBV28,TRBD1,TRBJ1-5,TGTGCCAGCAGCCGGTGGACAGGGCAAAATCAGCCCCAGCATTTT,CASSRWTGQNQPQHF
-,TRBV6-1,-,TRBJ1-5,TGTGCCAGCAGTGAGTTTAACAATCAGCCCCAGCATTTT,CASSEFNNQPQHF
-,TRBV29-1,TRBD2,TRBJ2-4,TGCAGCGTTGCGTCGCTAGCGGGAGTAGGTAACATTCAGTACTTC,CSVASLAGVGNIQYF
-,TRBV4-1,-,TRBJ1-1,TGCGCCAGCAGCCAAGATCAGGGTTCGGGCACTGAAGCTTTCTTT,CASSQDQGSGTEAFF
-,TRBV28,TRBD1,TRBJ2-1,TGTGCCAGCAGCCCATCTACAGGGGGCACCTTCTACAATGAGCAGTTCTTC,CASSPSTGGTFYNEQFF
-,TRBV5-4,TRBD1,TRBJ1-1,TGTGCCAGCAGCTTCAGACAGGGAGCCACTGAAGCTTTCTTT,CASSFRQGATEAFF
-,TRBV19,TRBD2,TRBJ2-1,TGTGCCAGTAGTATAGATTCTTTTGTGGTTAGCGGGAGGTACAATGAGCAGTTCTTC,CASSIDSFVVSGRYNEQFF
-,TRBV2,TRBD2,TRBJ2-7,TGTGCCAGCAGTCCCGGGACTAGCGGGAGTTTCGGCTACGAGCAGTACTTC,CASSPGTSGSFGYEQYF
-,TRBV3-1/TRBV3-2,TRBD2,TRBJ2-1,TGTGCCAGCAGCCAATGGCTAGCGGCGATGAGCTCCTACAATGAGCAGTTCTTC,CASSQWLAAMSSYNEQFF
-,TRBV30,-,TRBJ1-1,TGTGCCTGGAGTGGGCCCTCAAGGAACACTGAAGCTTTCTTT,CAWSGPSRNTEAFF
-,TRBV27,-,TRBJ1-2,TGTGCCAGCAGATCGACGGAGAACTATGGCTACACCTTC,CASRSTENYGYTF
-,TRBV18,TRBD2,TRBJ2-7,TGTGCCAGCTCACCGCTCGCCGGGACTAGCGGTTACGAGCAGTACTTC,CASSPLAGTSGYEQYF
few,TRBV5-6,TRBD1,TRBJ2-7,TGTGCCAGCAGCTTGTCCCACCGAACGACAGGGCAGGGTGAGCAGTACTTC,CASSLSHRTTGQGEQYF
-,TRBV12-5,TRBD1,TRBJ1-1,TGTGCTAGTGGCCCCCCAGGGGGCACTGAAGCTTTCTTT,CASGPPGGTEAFF
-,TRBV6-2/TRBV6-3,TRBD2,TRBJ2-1,TGTGCCAGCAGTTACTTACTGGCTAGCGGGGGTTCCTACAATGAGCAGTTCTTC,CASSYLLASGGSYNEQFF
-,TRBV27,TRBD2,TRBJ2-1,TGTGCCAGCAGTTCGGGGACTAGCGGGTCTAATGAGCAGTTCTTC,CASSSGTSGSNEQFF
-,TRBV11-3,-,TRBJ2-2,TGTGCCAGCAGCCAAGGGACACTCGGGCACGGGGAGCTGTTTTTT,CASSQGTLGHGELFF
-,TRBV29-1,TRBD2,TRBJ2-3,TGCAGCGTGGCGGGGACTAGCGGGCCCACAGATACGCAGTATTTT,CSVAGTSGPTDTQYF